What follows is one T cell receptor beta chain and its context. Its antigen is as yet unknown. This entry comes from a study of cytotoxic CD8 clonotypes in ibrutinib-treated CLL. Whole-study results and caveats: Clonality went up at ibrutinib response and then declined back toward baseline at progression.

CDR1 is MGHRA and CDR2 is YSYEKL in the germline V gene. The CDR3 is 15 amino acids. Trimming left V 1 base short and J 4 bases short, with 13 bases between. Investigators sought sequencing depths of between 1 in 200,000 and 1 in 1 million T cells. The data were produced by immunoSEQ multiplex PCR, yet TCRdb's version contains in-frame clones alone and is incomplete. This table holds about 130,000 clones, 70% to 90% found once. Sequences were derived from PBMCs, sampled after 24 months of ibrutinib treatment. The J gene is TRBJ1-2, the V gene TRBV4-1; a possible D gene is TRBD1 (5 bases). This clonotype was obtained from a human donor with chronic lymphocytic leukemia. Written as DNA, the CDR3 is TGCGCCAGCAGCCAAGTAATCCCCGGGACCTATGGCTACACCTTC. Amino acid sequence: CASSQVIPGTYGYTF.